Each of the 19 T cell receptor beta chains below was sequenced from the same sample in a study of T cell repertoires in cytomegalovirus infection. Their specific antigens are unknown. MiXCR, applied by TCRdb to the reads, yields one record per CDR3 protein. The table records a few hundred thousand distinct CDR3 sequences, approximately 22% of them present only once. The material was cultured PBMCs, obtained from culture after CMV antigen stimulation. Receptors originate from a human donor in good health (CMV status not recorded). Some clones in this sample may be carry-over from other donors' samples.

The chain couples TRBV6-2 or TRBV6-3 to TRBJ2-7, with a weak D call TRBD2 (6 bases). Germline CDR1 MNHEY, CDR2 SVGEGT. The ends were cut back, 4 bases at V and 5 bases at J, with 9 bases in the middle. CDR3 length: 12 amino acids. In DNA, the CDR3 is TGTGCCAGCAGTTTAAGGAGGGACGAGCAGTACTTC. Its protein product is CASSLRRDEQYF.

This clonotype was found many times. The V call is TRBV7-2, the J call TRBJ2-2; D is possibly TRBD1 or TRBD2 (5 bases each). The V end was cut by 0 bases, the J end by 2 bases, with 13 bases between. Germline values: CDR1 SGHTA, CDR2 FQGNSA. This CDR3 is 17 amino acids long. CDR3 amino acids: CASSLAGTPINTGELFF. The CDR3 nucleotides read TGTGCCAGCAGCTTAGCGGGGACGCCAATAAACACCGGGGAGCTGTTTTTT.

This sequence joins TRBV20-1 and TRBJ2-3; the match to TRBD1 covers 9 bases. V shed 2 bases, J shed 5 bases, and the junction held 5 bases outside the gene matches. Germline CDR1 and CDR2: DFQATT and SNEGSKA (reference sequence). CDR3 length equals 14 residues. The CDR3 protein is CSARTTGGRDTQYF. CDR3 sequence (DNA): TGCAGTGCTAGAACGACAGGGGGAAGAGATACGCAGTATTTT.

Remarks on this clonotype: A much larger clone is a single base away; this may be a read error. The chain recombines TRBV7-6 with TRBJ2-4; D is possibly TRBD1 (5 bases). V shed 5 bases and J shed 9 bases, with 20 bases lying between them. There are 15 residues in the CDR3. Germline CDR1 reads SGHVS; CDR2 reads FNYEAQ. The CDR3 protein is CASSHGGRALSIQYF. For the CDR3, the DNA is TGTGCCAGCAGCCACGGCGGCAGGGCCTTGAGCATTCAGTACTTC.

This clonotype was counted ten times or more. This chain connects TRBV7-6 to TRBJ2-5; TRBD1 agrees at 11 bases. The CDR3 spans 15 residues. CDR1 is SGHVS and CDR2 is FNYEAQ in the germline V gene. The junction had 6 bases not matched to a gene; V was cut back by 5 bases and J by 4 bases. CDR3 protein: CASSHRDRGGETQYF. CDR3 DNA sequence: TGTGCCAGCAGCCACCGGGACAGGGGGGGAGAGACCCAGTACTTC.

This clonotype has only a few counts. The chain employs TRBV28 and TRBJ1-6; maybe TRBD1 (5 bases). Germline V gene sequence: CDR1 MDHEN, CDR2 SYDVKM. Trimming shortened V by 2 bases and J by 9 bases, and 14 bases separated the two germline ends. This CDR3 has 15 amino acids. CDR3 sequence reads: CASSLPSTRGSPLHF. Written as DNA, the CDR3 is TGTGCCAGCAGTTTACCTTCAACGAGGGGTTCACCCCTCCACTTT.

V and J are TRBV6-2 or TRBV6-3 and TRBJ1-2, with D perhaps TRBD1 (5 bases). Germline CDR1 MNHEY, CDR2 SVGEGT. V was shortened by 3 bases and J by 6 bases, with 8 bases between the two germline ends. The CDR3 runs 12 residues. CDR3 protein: CASSYPGDGYTF. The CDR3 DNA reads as TGTGCCAGCAGTTATCCGGGGGATGGCTACACCTTC.

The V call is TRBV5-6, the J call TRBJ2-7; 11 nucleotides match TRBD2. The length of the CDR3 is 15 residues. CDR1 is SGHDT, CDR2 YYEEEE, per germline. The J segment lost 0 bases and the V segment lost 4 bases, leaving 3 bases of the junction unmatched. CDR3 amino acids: CASSTSGSASYEQYV. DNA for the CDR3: TGTGCCAGCAGCACTAGCGGGAGCGCCTCCTACGAGCAGTACGTC.

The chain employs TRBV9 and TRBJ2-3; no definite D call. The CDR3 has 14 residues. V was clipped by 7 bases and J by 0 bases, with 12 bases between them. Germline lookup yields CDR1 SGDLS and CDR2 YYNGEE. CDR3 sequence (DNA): TGTGCCAGCGCAGGAGTTTCTAGCACAGATACGCAGTATTTT. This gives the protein CASAGVSSTDTQYF.

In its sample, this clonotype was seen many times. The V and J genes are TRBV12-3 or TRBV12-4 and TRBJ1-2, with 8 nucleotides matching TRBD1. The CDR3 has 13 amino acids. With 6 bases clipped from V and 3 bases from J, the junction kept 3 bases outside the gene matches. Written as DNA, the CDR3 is TGTGCCAGCAGACTACAGGGGGACTATGGCTACACCTTC. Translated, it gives CASRLQGDYGYTF.

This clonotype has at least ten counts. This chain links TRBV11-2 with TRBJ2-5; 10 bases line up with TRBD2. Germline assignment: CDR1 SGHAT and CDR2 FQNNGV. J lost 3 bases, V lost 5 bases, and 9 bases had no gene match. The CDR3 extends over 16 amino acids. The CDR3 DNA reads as TGTGCCAGCAGCATCGCTAGCGGGAGTAGAGAAGAGACCCAGTACTTC. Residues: CASSIASGSREETQYF.

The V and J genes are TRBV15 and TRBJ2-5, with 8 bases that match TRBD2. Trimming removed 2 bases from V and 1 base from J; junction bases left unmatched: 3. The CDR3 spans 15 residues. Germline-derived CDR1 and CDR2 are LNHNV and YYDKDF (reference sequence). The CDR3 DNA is TGTGCCACCAGCAGATCCCTAGCGGGCCAAGAGACCCAGTACTTC. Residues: CATSRSLAGQETQYF.

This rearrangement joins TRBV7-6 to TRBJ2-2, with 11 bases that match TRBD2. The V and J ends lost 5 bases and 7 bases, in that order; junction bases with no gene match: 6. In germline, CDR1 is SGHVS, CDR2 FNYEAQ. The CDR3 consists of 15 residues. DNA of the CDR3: TGTGCCAGCAGCCAACTAGCGGGAGAGAACGGGGAGCTGTTTTTT. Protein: CASSQLAGENGELFF.

The CDR3 coding sequence is TGTGCCAGTAGTGGACAGATCTACAATGAGCAGTTCTTC. Its translation: CASSGQIYNEQFF. The rearrangement links TRBV19 to TRBJ2-1, with a tentative D call TRBD1 (6 bases). This CDR3 spans 13 amino acids. The germline V gene encodes CDR1 LNHDA and CDR2 SQIVND (reference sequence). V was clipped by 5 bases and J by 3 bases, with 8 bases between them.

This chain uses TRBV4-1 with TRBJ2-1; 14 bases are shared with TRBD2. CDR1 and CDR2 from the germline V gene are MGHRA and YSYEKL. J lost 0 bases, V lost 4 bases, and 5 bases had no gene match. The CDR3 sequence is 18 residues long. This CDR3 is CASSPGTSGSISYNEQFF. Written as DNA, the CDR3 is TGCGCCAGCAGCCCTGGGACTAGCGGGAGTATCTCCTACAATGAGCAGTTCTTC.

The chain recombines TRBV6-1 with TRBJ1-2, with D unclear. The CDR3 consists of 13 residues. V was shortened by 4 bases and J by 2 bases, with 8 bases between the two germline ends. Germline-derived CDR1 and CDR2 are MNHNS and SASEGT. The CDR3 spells CASSVRRNYGYTF. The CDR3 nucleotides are TGTGCCAGCAGTGTAAGAAGGAACTATGGCTACACCTTC.

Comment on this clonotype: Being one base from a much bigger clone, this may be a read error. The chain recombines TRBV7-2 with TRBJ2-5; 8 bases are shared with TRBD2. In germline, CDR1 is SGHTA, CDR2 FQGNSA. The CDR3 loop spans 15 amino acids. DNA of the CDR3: TGTGCCAGCAGCTTAGTTGCGGGAGGCCAAGAGACCCGGTACTTC. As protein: CASSLVAGGQETRYF.

The CDR3 protein is CSARGQGGNYGYTF. The CDR3, as DNA: TGCAGTGCTCGGGGACAGGGGGGCAACTATGGCTACACCTTC. V and J are TRBV20-1 and TRBJ1-2, with 11 positions matching TRBD1. This CDR3 spans 14 amino acids. The germline gives CDR1 DFQATT, CDR2 SNEGSKA (reference sequence). J lost 2 bases, V lost 5 bases, and 4 bases had no gene match.

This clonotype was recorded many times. The CDR3 loop reads CASSFGGWDTEAFF. CDR3 sequence (DNA): TGTGCCAGCAGTTTTGGTGGTTGGGACACTGAAGCTTTCTTT. V and J are TRBV12-3 or TRBV12-4 and TRBJ1-1; D ambiguous. Trimming pared 3 bases from V and 3 bases from J, leaving 11 bases between. The CDR3 is made up of 14 amino acids.